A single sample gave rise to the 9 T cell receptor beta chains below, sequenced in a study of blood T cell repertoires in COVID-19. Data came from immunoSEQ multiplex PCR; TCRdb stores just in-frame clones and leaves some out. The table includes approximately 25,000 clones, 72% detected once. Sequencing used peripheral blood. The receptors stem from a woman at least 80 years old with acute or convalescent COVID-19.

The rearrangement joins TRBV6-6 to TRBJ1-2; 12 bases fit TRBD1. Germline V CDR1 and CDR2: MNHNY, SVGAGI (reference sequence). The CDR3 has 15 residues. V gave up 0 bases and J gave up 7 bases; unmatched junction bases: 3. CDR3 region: CASSYSGTGGSGYTF. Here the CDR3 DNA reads TGTGCCAGCAGTTACTCGGGGACAGGGGGCTCTGGCTACACCTTC.

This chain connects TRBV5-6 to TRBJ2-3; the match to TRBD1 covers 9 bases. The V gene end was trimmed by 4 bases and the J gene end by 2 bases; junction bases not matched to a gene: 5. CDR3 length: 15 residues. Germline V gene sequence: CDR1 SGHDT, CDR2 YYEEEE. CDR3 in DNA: TGTGCCAGCAGCCCCGGGACAGGGCTCACAGATACGCAGTATTTT. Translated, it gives CASSPGTGLTDTQYF.

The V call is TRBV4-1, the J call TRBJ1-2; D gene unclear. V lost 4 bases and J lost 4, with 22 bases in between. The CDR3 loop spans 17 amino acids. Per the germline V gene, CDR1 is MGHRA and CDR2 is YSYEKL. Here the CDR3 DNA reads TGCGCCAGCAGCCTTATTAACCTCCGACGGGAACCCTATGGCTACACCTTC. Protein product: CASSLINLRREPYGYTF.

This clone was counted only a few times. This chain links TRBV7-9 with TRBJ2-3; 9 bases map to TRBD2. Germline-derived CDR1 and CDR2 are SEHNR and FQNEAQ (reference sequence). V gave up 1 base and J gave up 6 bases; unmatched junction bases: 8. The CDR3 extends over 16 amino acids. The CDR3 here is CASSLGLRGGQDTQYF. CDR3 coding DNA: TGTGCCAGCAGCTTAGGATTGCGGGGGGGGCAGGATACGCAGTATTTT.

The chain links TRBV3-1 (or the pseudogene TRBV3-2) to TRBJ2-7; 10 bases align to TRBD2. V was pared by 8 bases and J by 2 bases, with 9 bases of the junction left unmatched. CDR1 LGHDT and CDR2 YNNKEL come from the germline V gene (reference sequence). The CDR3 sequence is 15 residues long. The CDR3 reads CASRKREGYTYEQYF. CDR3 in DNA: TGTGCCAGCCGGAAGCGGGAGGGCTACACCTACGAGCAGTACTTC.

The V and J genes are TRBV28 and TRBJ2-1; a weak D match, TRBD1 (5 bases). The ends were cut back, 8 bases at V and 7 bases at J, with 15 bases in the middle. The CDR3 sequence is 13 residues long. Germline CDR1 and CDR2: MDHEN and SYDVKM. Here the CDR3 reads CASRSAGFNEQFF. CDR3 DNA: TGTGCCAGCCGATCGGCAGGGTTTAATGAGCAGTTCTTC. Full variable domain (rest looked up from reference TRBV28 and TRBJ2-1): DVKVTQSSRYLVKRTGEKVFLECVQDMDHENMFWYRQDPGLGLRLIYFSYDVKMKEKGDIPEGYSVSREKKERFSLILESASTNQTSMYLCASRSAGFNEQFFGPGTRLTVL.

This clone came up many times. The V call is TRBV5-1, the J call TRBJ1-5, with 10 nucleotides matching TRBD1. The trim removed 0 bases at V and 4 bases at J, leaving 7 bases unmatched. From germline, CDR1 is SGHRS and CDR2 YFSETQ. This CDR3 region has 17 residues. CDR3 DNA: TGCGCCAGCAGCTTGGGGGACAGGGGCCGAGCTAATCAGCCCCAGCATTTT. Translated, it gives CASSLGDRGRANQPQHF.

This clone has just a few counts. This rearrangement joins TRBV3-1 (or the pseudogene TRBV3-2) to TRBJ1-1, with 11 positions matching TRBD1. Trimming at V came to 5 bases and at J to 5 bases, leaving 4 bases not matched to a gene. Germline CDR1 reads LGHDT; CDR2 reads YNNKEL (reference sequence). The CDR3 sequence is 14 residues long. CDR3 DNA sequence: TGTGCCAGCAGCAGCCGGGACAGGGGGACTGAAGCTTTCTTT. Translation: CASSSRDRGTEAFF.

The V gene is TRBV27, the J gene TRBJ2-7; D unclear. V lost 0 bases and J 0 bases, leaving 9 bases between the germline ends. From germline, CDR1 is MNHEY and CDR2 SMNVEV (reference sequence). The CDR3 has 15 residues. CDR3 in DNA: TGTGCCAGCAGTTTATCGAACGGTCACTCCTACGAGCAGTACTTC. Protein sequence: CASSLSNGHSYEQYF.